The TCR beta chain described here comes from a study of a mutant IDH1 vaccine in newly diagnosed glioma. Looked up from germline, CDR1 is SQVTM and CDR2 is ANQGSEA. CDR3 length equals 12 residues. Trimming pared 6 bases from V and 2 bases from J, leaving 11 bases between. Time point in this sample: baseline, week 1 (first vaccination visit). Treatment defined: pre-vaccination baseline after standard-of-care therapy. This table comes from immunoSEQ multiplex PCR, and its TCRdb copy is limited to in-frame clones, with some not included. The sample includes 95,000 to 100,000 clones, about 90% of them seen just once.

Material: PBMCs, obtained from a glioma patient treated with radiotherapy, temozolomide or both. This chain uses TRBV29-1 with TRBJ2-7; D is possibly TRBD2 (6 bases). This clonotype was sampled from a woman in her fifties or sixties with glioma. CDR3: CSVLRGTYEQYF. CDR3 DNA sequence: TGCAGCGTCCTCCGGGGGACCTACGAGCAGTACTTC.